A selection of T cell receptor beta chains follows, all from one sample in a study of regulatory T cells in long-lasting Graves disease. In TCRdb, the multiplex PCR reads were re-called with MiXCR into one record per CDR3 protein. The sample consists of 450,000 to 700,000 distinct CDR3 sequences, approximately 13% of them appearing once. These data are also associated with another study on T cells in Graves' hyperthyroidism and ophthalmopathy.

The starting material was peripheral blood mononuclear cells (PBMCs), obtained at new diagnosis, from a patient treated with antithyroid drugs. The receptors derive from a man aged 25-45 years with Graves disease. The CDR3 runs from the conserved cysteine through the conserved F or W. A D gene is named only where the DNA matches it firmly. Clone size, where shown, is once, few, many, or a class for clones that have expanded.

TRBJ1-4	-	TRBV7-9	many	TGTGCCAGCAGCACAACCCGACGGAAGAATAATGAAAAACTGTTTTTT	CASSTTRRKNNEKLFF
TRBJ2-5	-	TRBV18	many	TGTGCCAGCTCTCGCGCAGGGACCGGAGAGACCCAGTACTTC	CASSRAGTGETQYF
TRBJ1-1	-	TRBV5-1	few	TGTGCCAGCAGCTTGGCACCGACGGGGAACACTGAAGCTTTCTTT	CASSLAPTGNTEAFF
TRBJ2-7	-	TRBV6-1	-	TGTGCGGTGAGCCAGGTGTCCTACGAGCAGTACTTC	CAVSQVSYEQYF
TRBJ1-3	-	TRBV5-1	many	TGCGCCAGCAGCTTGGCCAGGGGAACGGACACCATATATTTT	CASSLARGTDTIYF
TRBJ2-1	-	TRBV12-3/TRBV12-4	many	TGTGCCAGCAGGCCTCGGGACGGCTCCTACAATGAGCAGTTCTTC	CASRPRDGSYNEQFF
TRBJ2-3	-	TRBV15	many	TGTGCCACCAGGCCGGGCTCTACTTCGGAAGATACGCAGTATTTT	CATRPGSTSEDTQYF
TRBJ2-2	-	TRBV2	many	TGTGCCAGCAGTCTACGACTAGATCTGGGAAGGCAAGCACTTTCGAACACCGGGGAGCTGTTTTTT	CASSLRLDLGRQALSNTGELFF
TRBJ2-5	TRBD1	TRBV10-1	-	TGCGCCAGCAGTCGGGACAGGGGTTTTAGAGAGACCCAGTACTTC	CASSRDRGFRETQYF
TRBJ2-3	TRBD2	TRBV24-1	once	TGTGCCACCAGTGGATCTAGCGGGAGTCAAGCCTCAGATACGCAGTATTTT	CATSGSSGSQASDTQYF
TRBJ2-1	TRBD2	TRBV7-9	many	TGTGCCAGCAGCGGCCGGCGGGGGGACAATGAGCAGTTCTTC	CASSGRRGDNEQFF
TRBJ2-2	-	TRBV20-1	many	TGCAGTGCTAGAGAGGGAACCGGGGAGCTGTTTTTT	CSAREGTGELFF
TRBJ2-7	TRBD2	TRBV28	many	TGTGCCAGCACCATGGGGCTACTAGCGGAATCCTACGAGCAGTACTTC	CASTMGLLAESYEQYF
TRBJ2-1	TRBD2	TRBV5-1	many	TGCGCCAGCAGCGCCCGCGGACTAGCGGGATACAATGAGCAGTTCTTC	CASSARGLAGYNEQFF
TRBJ2-2	-	TRBV2	many	TGTGCCAGCAGGAACGAAGACACCGGGGAGCTGTTTTTT	CASRNEDTGELFF
TRBJ2-6	-	TRBV6-1	few	TGTGCCACAGAGGTCCTCCCTGGGGCCAACGTCCTGACTTTC	CATEVLPGANVLTF
TRBJ1-6	-	TRBV4-1	-	TGCGCCAGCAGCCAAACCAGGGTGGGATTAATTAATTCACCCCTCCACTTT	CASSQTRVGLINSPLHF
TRBJ2-5	-	TRBV5-1	-	TGCGCCAGCAGCTCGGGCACCCAGCGAGAGACCCAGTACTTC	CASSSGTQRETQYF
TRBJ1-1	-	TRBV12-3/TRBV12-4	many	TGTGCCAGCAGGGGAGGCGGGGGGCGCGACCCTGAAGCTTTCTTT	CASRGGGGRDPEAFF
TRBJ1-2	-	TRBV2	many	TGTGCCAGCAGTCGCGAGTCGGGGCTCGGCTACACCTTC	CASSRESGLGYTF
TRBJ2-1	-	TRBV4-1	-	TGCGCCAGCAGCCCTCAGTTAACCCAAACGGGGCACAATGAGCAGTTCTTC	CASSPQLTQTGHNEQFF
TRBJ1-2	-	TRBV7-8	many	TGTGCCAGCAGCTCAACAGCCGAAAGGAGCTATGGCTACACCTTC	CASSSTAERSYGYTF
TRBJ2-2	-	TRBV6-1	many	TGTGCCAGCAGATATAGCGGACAACTGTGGACCGGGGAGCTGTTTTTT	CASRYSGQLWTGELFF
TRBJ2-7	-	TRBV20-1	-	TGCAGTGCTAGGCGGGATCTTGAGAACGAGCAGTACTTC	CSARRDLENEQYF
TRBJ1-5	-	TRBV20-1	-	TGCAGTGCTAGAGCGGATACCAGGGTTGACAATCAGCCCCAGCATTTT	CSARADTRVDNQPQHF
TRBJ2-1	TRBD1	TRBV20-1	many	TGCAGTGCTAGCGATATAGGGACAGGGACCTCCTACAATGAGCAGTTCTTC	CSASDIGTGTSYNEQFF
TRBJ2-7	TRBD1	TRBV27	-	TGTGCCAGCAGTTTAAGGGGACAGGGCGAGCAGTACTTC	CASSLRGQGEQYF
TRBJ2-2	TRBD2	TRBV4-1	-	TGCGCCAGCACCCGCCCGGGGGGGACCGGGGAGCTGTTTTTT	CASTRPGGTGELFF
TRBJ2-1	TRBD2	TRBV11-2	many	TGTGCCAGCAGCTTCCGGGACTACGAATACAATGAGCAGTTCTTC	CASSFRDYEYNEQFF
TRBJ1-2	-	TRBV6-1	-	TGTGCCAGCAGAGTGGGACATAACTATGGCTACACCTTC	CASRVGHNYGYTF
TRBJ2-7	TRBD1	TRBV29-1	many	TGCAGCGCAGGGACAGGGGGCTACGAGCAGTACTTC	CSAGTGGYEQYF
TRBJ1-1	-	TRBV7-9	many	TGTGCCAGCAGCCTATCCGACAGGTTGAACACTGAAGCTTTCTTT	CASSLSDRLNTEAFF
TRBJ2-7	-	TRBV7-9	many	TGTGCCAGCAGCCCGAGGGGCGAGCAGTACTTC	CASSPRGEQYF
TRBJ2-7	-	TRBV12-3/TRBV12-4	many	TGTGCCAGCAGTTTCACGGTATACGAGCAGTACTTC	CASSFTVYEQYF
TRBJ2-7	-	TRBV3-1	-	TGTGCCAGCAGCCAAGATCGGGCAGGGACCCGCTCCTACGAGCAGTACTTC	CASSQDRAGTRSYEQYF
TRBJ2-3	TRBD2	TRBV30	many	TGTGCCTGGAGTTCGGGGGGAGGGACAGATACGCAGTATTTT	CAWSSGGGTDTQYF
TRBJ2-2	-	TRBV4-1	few	TGCGCCAGCAGCCAAGGGGCCTTGAGGGGGGAGCTGTTTTTT	CASSQGALRGELFF
TRBJ2-5	-	TRBV2	many	TGTGCCAGCAATGTTTTCCTTCAAGAGACCCAGTACTTC	CASNVFLQETQYF
TRBJ2-2	-	TRBV14	few	TGTGCCAGCAGCCGGTCTGGCGCCACCGGGGAGCTGTTTTTT	CASSRSGATGELFF
TRBJ2-2	-	TRBV27	many	TGTGCCAGCATTGGGTACAGGGCGAACACCGGGGAGCTGTTTTTT	CASIGYRANTGELFF
TRBJ2-2	-	TRBV30	-	TGTGCCTGGAAAGGCGCCGGGGAGCTGTTTTTT	CAWKGAGELFF
TRBJ2-1	-	TRBV30	many	TGTGCCTGGAGTTTGGGGAGTGGGTTTTACAATGAGCAGTTCTTC	CAWSLGSGFYNEQFF
TRBJ1-6	-	TRBV27	many	TGTGCCAGCAGTCCGACCGGGATCGGGAGTTCACCCCTCCACTTT	CASSPTGIGSSPLHF
TRBJ2-7	-	TRBV29-1	many	TGCAGCGTTGAAAGCGATAGCGGTTCCTACGAGCAGTACTTC	CSVESDSGSYEQYF
TRBJ2-7	-	TRBV3-1	few	TGTGCCAGCAGCCAAGAATGGCAGACCAAGCAGTACTTC	CASSQEWQTKQYF
TRBJ1-2	TRBD1	TRBV11-2	-	TGTGCCAGCAGCTTACTGTATAAAAGGGGGCGGGGTGGCTACACCTTC	CASSLLYKRGRGGYTF
TRBJ2-3	-	TRBV4-1	-	TGCGCCAGCAGCCAAGGGTCTTCGACGACCGGCGTGGCGCAGTATTTT	CASSQGSSTTGVAQYF
TRBJ2-7	TRBD2	TRBV7-2	many	TGTGCCAGCAGCTTGCGGACTAGCGGTGCCGGAAGTGAGTACTTC	CASSLRTSGAGSEYF
TRBJ1-1	-	TRBV20-1	-	TGCAGTGCCATGACCCCCGGGGCTGGGAGCACTGAAGCTTTCTTT	CSAMTPGAGSTEAFF
TRBJ2-1	-	TRBV10-3	few	TGTGCCACGACGCAACCCAATCTCCACAATGAGCAGTTCTTC	CATTQPNLHNEQFF
TRBJ2-7	-	TRBV25-1	-	TGTGCCAGCTCTGGACGGAGGTCCGAGCAGTACTTC	CASSGRRSEQYF
TRBJ2-3	TRBD1	TRBV19	few	TGTGCCAGTAGTCCGGGACAGGGGTGGACAGATACGCAGTATTTT	CASSPGQGWTDTQYF
TRBJ2-7	-	TRBV27	many	TGTGCCAGCGCAGACTACTCCTACGAGCAGTACTTC	CASADYSYEQYF
TRBJ2-2	TRBD2	TRBV13	few	TGTGCCAGCAGCTTAGGTGTTAGCGGGATTGTCGGATCCGGGGAGCTGTTTTTT	CASSLGVSGIVGSGELFF
TRBJ2-3	-	TRBV27	-	TGTGCCAGCAGTTTATCGCCCCGAGGCGGGATCTATACGCAGTATTTT	CASSLSPRGGIYTQYF
TRBJ1-1	TRBD1	TRBV29-1	-	TGCAGCTCCGGGACAGGGAACACTGAAGCTTTCTTT	CSSGTGNTEAFF
TRBJ2-5	TRBD2	TRBV27	many	TGTGCCAGCAGTTTACCGGGACTAGTTCCCCAAGAGACCCAGTACTTC	CASSLPGLVPQETQYF
TRBJ1-2	-	TRBV6-1	many	TGTGCCACCCCCAGGGACTATGGCTACACCTTC	CATPRDYGYTF